What follows describes a single T cell receptor (beta chain). Its specificity is unknown. CDR3 size: 18 residues. V shed 0 bases and J 3 bases; nucleotides not matched to a gene: 10. Germline CDR1 GTSNPN, CDR2 SVGIG (reference sequence). The donors were members of the validation cohort, which comprised approximately 120 subjects and was separate from the first cohort of 600 to 850 subjects. This sample stems from a study of cytomegalovirus exposure and HLA in healthy donors. The protocol was immunoSEQ multiplex PCR, while the TCRdb copy is restricted to in-frame clones and leaves out a portion. The data hold about 130,000 clones, with roughly 86% observed a single time. Overall study findings and caveats: Some TCR beta chains (164 of them) were listed as cytomegalovirus-associated. Subsequent analysis found a tendency for first-cohort TCR clusters to co-occur within the 95 to 150 validation repertoires. As confirmed in vitro, three CMV-associated chains were specific for CMV antigens.

The genes are TRBV30 and TRBJ2-3; TRBD2 aligns across 12 bases. The sequencing input was PBMCs. This TCR came from a man younger than 45 in good health and CMV-seronegative. The CDR3 nucleotides read TGTGCCTGGAGTGTGCTAGCGGGAGGGCCTACGATTACAGATACGCAGTATTTT. Protein sequence: CAWSVLAGGPTITDTQYF.